This T cell receptor beta chain is from a study of blood T cell repertoires in COVID-19. The overall study: Whether acute or convalescent, the COVID-19 samples came from the United States, Italy and Spain. The analysed material was cDNA or gDNA that came from T cells, B-cell-depleted T cells, or PBMCs.

CDR3 length equals 13 residues. The germline gives CDR1 PRHDT, CDR2 FYEKMQ (reference sequence). V lost 5 bases, J lost 8 bases, and 10 bases lay in between. The data were produced by immunoSEQ multiplex PCR, yet TCRdb's version contains in-frame clones alone and is incomplete. The sample lists around 280,000 clones, about nine tenths seen once, with about 1.7% in the top ten. The sequence came from a woman in her forties who had recovered from COVID-19. Sequencing was carried out using PBMCs or T cells enriched from blood (not recorded which). The chain couples TRBV13 to TRBJ1-6, with D perhaps matching TRBD1 (6 bases). The CDR3 region is CASSQNRDSPLHF. CDR3 nucleotides: TGTGCCAGCAGCCAAAACAGGGATTCACCCCTCCACTTT.